A selection of T cell receptor beta chains follows, all from one sample in a study of blood T cell repertoires in COVID-19. The assay was immunoSEQ multiplex PCR, and TCRdb's table has in-frame clones only and misses some. This sample carries around 81,000 clones, approximately 86% of them seen once, and the ten largest clones take 7% to 8%. Source material: peripheral blood. These receptors were taken from a man between 65 and 85 years old with acute or convalescent COVID-19. Both conserved end residues are part of each CDR3. A D gene is named only where the DNA matches it firmly. Only part of the rows carry a size: once, few, many, or a class if the clone is expanded.

-	TRBJ2-3	TRBD2	TRBV29-1	TGCAGCGTCGGGACTAGCGGGAGCTCAGATACGCAGTATTTT	CSVGTSGSSDTQYF
-	TRBJ1-2	TRBD1	TRBV5-4	TGTGCCAGCACCCCGGGACAGGGCCCCTATGGCTACACCTTC	CASTPGQGPYGYTF
-	TRBJ1-2	TRBD1	TRBV6-5	TGTGCCACCCTAAAGACAGGGGGCGGTGGCTACACCTTC	CATLKTGGGGYTF
-	TRBJ1-5	-	TRBV6-5	TGTGCCAGCAGTCCGACCAGGGGCAATCAGCCCCAGCATTTT	CASSPTRGNQPQHF
-	TRBJ2-7	-	TRBV6-6	TGTGCCAGCAGTAACGTTGCACTGTACGAGCAGTACTTC	CASSNVALYEQYF
-	TRBJ2-1	-	TRBV25-1	TGTGCCAGCAGTGAGATCGGGACAGAGCAGTTCTTC	CASSEIGTEQFF
few	TRBJ1-1	TRBD1	TRBV7-2	TGTGCCAGCAGCTTAGTTGATGGGACAGGGAGTCCTGAAGCTTTCTTT	CASSLVDGTGSPEAFF
-	TRBJ2-6	TRBD1	TRBV7-3	TGTGCCAGCAGCTGCCCCCCAGGGGGACCCAATTGCTCTGGGGCCAACGTCCTGACTTTC	CASSCPPGGPNCSGANVLTF
-	TRBJ1-6	-	TRBV6-5	TGTGCCAGCAGACACAGGGCCGACAGGTATTCACCCCTCCACTTT	CASRHRADRYSPLHF
-	TRBJ1-3	-	TRBV7-8	TGTGCCAGCAGTCCTAGGGGTTCTGGAAACACCATATATTTT	CASSPRGSGNTIYF
-	TRBJ2-3	-	TRBV5-1	TGCGCCAGCCGGAGGGGGGCGGGGGATACGAATACGCAGTATTTT	CASRRGAGDTNTQYF
-	TRBJ1-5	-	TRBV30	TGTGCCTGGAGTGGACAGTCGAATCAGCCCCAGCATTTT	CAWSGQSNQPQHF
once	TRBJ2-3	TRBD2	TRBV7-9	TGTGCCAGCAGTTCCGGGACTAGCGGGTGGGAGGGGGATACGCAGTATTTT	CASSSGTSGWEGDTQYF
-	TRBJ2-6	-	TRBV4-1	TGCGCCAGCAGCCAAGAAGGGAGCACTCCCTCTGGGGCCAACGTCCTGACTTTC	CASSQEGSTPSGANVLTF
-	TRBJ2-2	-	TRBV29-1	TGCAGCGCATTAGGACAGAGGAACACCGGGGAGCTGTTTTTT	CSALGQRNTGELFF
-	TRBJ1-4	-	TRBV5-5	TGTGCCAGCAGCTTGGTCCCGAATGAAAAACTGTTTTTT	CASSLVPNEKLFF
-	TRBJ2-7	TRBD2	TRBV28	TGTGCCAGCAGTTTTATCACCGCTAGCGGCTACGAGCAGTACTTC	CASSFITASGYEQYF
-	TRBJ1-4	TRBD1	TRBV6-5	TGTGCCAGCAGAAAACAGGGGTGGAATGAAAAACTGTTTTTT	CASRKQGWNEKLFF
-	TRBJ1-2	-	TRBV19	TGTGCCAGTGGTTTTGCGGGGCTCTATGGCTACACCTTC	CASGFAGLYGYTF
-	TRBJ2-1	-	TRBV27	TGTGCCAGCAGTTTATGGTTGGACAACGGGGAGCAGTTCTTC	CASSLWLDNGEQFF
-	TRBJ2-3	TRBD2	TRBV24-1	TGTGCCACCAGTGAGGCTAGCGGGGGGGTAACAGATACGCAGTATTTT	CATSEASGGVTDTQYF
-	TRBJ1-5	-	TRBV6-2/TRBV6-3	TGTGCCAGCAGTTCTCCACTAGACGGCAGCAATCAGCCCCAGCATTTT	CASSSPLDGSNQPQHF
-	TRBJ1-1	-	TRBV5-1	TGCGCCAGCAGCTTGGCGGGACAGAACACTGAAGCTTTCTTT	CASSLAGQNTEAFF
-	TRBJ2-7	-	TRBV28	TGTGCCAGCAGTTTACAGGGGCCGCCCTACGAGCAGTACTTC	CASSLQGPPYEQYF
-	TRBJ1-5	TRBD1	TRBV10-2	TGCGCCAGCAGGCCCGGGACAGGGACCAATCAGCCCCAGCATTTT	CASRPGTGTNQPQHF
-	TRBJ2-7	-	TRBV5-6	TGTGCCAGCAGCCTACGAGGACAGCGTAGCTCCTACGAGCAGTACTTC	CASSLRGQRSSYEQYF
-	TRBJ1-1	-	TRBV5-1	TGCGCCAGCAGCTTGGTAGGACAGCAAATGAACACTGAAGCTTTCTTT	CASSLVGQQMNTEAFF
once	TRBJ2-1	TRBD2	TRBV5-1	TGCGCCAGCAGCCCTCCGGGGGGAGCCAATGAGCAGTTCTTC	CASSPPGGANEQFF
-	TRBJ2-7	TRBD1	TRBV6-2/TRBV6-3	TGTGCCAGCAGCACCGGATGGACAGGGGGCTACGAGCAGTACTTC	CASSTGWTGGYEQYF
once	TRBJ2-5	-	TRBV11-2	TGTGCCAGCAGCAAAACCCGGGGGATAGGGCAAGAGACCCAGTACTTC	CASSKTRGIGQETQYF
-	TRBJ1-4	-	TRBV10-3	TGTGCCATCAGGGAGGAGTTAGCGGATAATGAAAAACTGTTTTTT	CAIREELADNEKLFF
-	TRBJ2-7	-	TRBV11-2	TGTGCCAGCAGCCAGACAGTGACTTCCTACGAGCAGTACTTC	CASSQTVTSYEQYF
-	TRBJ2-1	-	TRBV28	TGTGCCAGCAGTTTGTTCGGCAATGAGCAGTTCTTC	CASSLFGNEQFF
few	TRBJ2-3	TRBD2	TRBV5-1	TGCGCCAGCAGCTTGGGAGTTAAGCGGGGGATAACAGATACGCAGTATTTT	CASSLGVKRGITDTQYF
-	TRBJ1-1	-	TRBV9	TGTGCCAGCGGCAGGGGAGCTTTTAGGGCGGTCACTGAAGCTTTCTTT	CASGRGAFRAVTEAFF
-	TRBJ2-5	-	TRBV10-2	TGCGCCAGCAGTGCCTTGCGGAAAGAGACCCAGTACTTC	CASSALRKETQYF
-	TRBJ1-6	-	TRBV27	TGTGCCAGCAGTCCATATCAGGACAGCAATAATTCACCCCTCCACTTT	CASSPYQDSNNSPLHF
-	TRBJ1-1	-	TRBV28	TGTGCCAGCAGGCCCGGGTCCCACACTGAAGCTTTCTTT	CASRPGSHTEAFF
-	TRBJ2-7	-	TRBV18	TGTGCCAGCTCACCGATTTTGCAACCGGTCGAGCAGTACTTC	CASSPILQPVEQYF
-	TRBJ2-2	-	TRBV7-9	TGTGCCAGCAGCTTCACCGGAGTCTTGTCCGGGGAGCTGTTTTTT	CASSFTGVLSGELFF
-	TRBJ2-2	-	TRBV20-1	TGCAGTGCTAGAACATCGGGGGAGCTGTTTTTT	CSARTSGELFF
-	TRBJ2-2	-	TRBV28	TGTGCCAGCAGTACTGGGGGCGTAGTAACCGGGGAGCTGTTTTTT	CASSTGGVVTGELFF
-	TRBJ1-5	TRBD1	TRBV4-1	TGCGCCAGCAGCCAAGCGGACAGGAGCAATCAGCCCCAGCATTTT	CASSQADRSNQPQHF
-	TRBJ1-5	-	TRBV4-3	TGCGCCAGCAGCCAAGAGTCGGGGAAAGGTCAGCCCCAGCATTTT	CASSQESGKGQPQHF
-	TRBJ2-6	TRBD1	TRBV19	TGTGCCAGTAGTACGGGACAGGGGGGCGGGGCCAACGTCCTGACTTTC	CASSTGQGGGANVLTF
-	TRBJ1-5	TRBD1	TRBV2	TGTGCCAGCAGCCGCGACAGGGTGACTAATCAGCCCCAGCATTTT	CASSRDRVTNQPQHF
once	TRBJ2-7	TRBD2	TRBV28	TGTGCCAGCAGTTTATTCGGGAGGGTGGCCTACGAGCAGTACTTC	CASSLFGRVAYEQYF
-	TRBJ1-2	TRBD1	TRBV9	TGTGCCAGCAGCGTAGGACAGGGCCTTAACTATGGCTACACCTTC	CASSVGQGLNYGYTF
-	TRBJ1-2	-	TRBV29-1	TGCAGCGCAACAGGCCATGGCTACACCTTC	CSATGHGYTF
-	TRBJ2-5	TRBD2	TRBV4-3	TGCGCCAGCAGCCAGGAGGGACTAGCGGAAGAGACCCAGTACTTC	CASSQEGLAEETQYF
-	TRBJ1-1	TRBD1	TRBV28	TGTGCCAGCAGTGCACTTTACAGGGGCCCTAACACTGAAGCTTTCTTT	CASSALYRGPNTEAFF
-	TRBJ1-4	-	TRBV29-1	TGCAGCGTTGCCCACGCGGCATCTAATGAAAAACTGTTTTTT	CSVAHAASNEKLFF